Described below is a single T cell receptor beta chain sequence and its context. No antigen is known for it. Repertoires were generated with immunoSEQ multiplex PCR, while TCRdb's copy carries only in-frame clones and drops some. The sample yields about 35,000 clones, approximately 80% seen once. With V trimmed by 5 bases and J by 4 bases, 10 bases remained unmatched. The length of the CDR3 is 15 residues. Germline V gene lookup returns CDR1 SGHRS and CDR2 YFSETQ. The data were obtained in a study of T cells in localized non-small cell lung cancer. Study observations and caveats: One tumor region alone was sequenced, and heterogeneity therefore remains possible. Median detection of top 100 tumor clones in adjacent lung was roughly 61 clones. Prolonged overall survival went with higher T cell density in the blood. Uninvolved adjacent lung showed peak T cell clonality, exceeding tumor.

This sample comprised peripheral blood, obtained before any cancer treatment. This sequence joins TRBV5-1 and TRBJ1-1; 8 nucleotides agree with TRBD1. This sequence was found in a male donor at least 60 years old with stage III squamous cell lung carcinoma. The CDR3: CASSTRTGQGTEAFF. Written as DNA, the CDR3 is TGCGCCAGCAGTACTAGGACAGGACAGGGCACTGAAGCTTTCTTT.